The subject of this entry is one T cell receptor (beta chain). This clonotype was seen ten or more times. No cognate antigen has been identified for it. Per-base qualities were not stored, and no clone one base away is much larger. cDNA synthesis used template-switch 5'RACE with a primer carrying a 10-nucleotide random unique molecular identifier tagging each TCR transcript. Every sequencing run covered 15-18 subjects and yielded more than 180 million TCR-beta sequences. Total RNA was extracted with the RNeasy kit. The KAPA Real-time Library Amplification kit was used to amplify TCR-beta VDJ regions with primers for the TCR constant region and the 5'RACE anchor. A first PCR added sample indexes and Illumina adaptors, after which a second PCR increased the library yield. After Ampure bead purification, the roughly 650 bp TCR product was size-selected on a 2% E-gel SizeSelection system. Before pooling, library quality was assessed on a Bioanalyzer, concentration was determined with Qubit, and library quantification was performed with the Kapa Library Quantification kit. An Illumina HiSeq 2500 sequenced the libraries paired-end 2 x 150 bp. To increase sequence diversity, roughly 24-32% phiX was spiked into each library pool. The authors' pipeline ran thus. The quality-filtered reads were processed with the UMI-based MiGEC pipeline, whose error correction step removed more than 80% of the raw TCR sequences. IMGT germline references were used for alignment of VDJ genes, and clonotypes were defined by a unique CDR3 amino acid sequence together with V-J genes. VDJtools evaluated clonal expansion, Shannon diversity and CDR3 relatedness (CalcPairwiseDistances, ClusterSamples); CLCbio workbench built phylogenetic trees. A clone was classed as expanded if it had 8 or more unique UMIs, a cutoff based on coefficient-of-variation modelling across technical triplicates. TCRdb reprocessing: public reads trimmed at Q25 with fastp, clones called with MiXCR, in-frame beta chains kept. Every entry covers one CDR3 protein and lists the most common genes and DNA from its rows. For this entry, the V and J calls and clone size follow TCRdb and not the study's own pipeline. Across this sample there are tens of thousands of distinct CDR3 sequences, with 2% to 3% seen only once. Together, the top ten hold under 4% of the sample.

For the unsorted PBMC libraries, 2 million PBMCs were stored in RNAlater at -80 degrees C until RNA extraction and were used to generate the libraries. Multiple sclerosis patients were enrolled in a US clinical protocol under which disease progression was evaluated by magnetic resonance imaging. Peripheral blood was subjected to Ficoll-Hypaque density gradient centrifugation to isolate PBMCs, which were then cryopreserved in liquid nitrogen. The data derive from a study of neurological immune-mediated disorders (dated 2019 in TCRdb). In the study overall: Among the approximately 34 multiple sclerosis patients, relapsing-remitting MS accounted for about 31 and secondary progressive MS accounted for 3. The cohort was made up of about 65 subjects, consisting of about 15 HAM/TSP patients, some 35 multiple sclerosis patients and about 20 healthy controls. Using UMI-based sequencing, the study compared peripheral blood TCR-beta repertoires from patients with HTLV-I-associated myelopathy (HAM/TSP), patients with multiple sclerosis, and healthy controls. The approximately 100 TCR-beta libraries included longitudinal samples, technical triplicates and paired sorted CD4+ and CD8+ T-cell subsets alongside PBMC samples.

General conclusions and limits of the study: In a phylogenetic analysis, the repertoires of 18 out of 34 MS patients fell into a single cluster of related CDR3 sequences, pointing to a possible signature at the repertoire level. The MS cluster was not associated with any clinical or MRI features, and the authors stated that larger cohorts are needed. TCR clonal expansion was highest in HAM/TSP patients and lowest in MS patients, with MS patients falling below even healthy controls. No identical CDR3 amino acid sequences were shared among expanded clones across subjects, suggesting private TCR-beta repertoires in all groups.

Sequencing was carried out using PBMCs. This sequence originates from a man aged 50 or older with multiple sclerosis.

The CDR3 protein sequence reads: CASSLAGGPGNEQFF. The sequenced DNA is TGTGCCAGCAGCTTGGCCGGTGGGCCTGGAAATGAGCAGTTCTTC. The sequence links TRBV5-6 to TRBJ2-1; the D gene cannot be resolved reliably. The junction shows trimming of 0 bases on V and 7 bases on J, plus 14 bases between the germline ends. Reading from cysteine to phenylalanine, the CDR3 counts 15 amino acids. This entry keeps only the CDR3 DNA: 45 bases, framed from base 1. Sequences SGHDT (CDR1) and YYEEEE (CDR2) are obtained from the germline V gene.